The 31 T cell receptor beta chains listed next were all sequenced from one sample in a study of post-analysis software for immune sequencing data. The study, taken as a whole, reports: Compared with controls, patients had more of roughly 5 TRBV segments, including TRBV5-6, TRBV5-1 and TRBV20-1.

No antigens are known for them. Prepared libraries of TCR beta cDNA carried unique molecular identifiers. A single record per CDR3 protein comes from TCRdb applying MiXCR to the PCR reads. The sample lists roughly 800,000 distinct CDR3 sequences; approximately 57% were seen once. Source material: blood. These receptors were taken from a girl aged 10 to 17 with multiple sclerosis.

The V call is TRBV7-9, the J call TRBJ2-7; tentative D call: TRBD1 (6 bases). The germline gives CDR1 SEHNR, CDR2 FQNEAQ (reference sequence). CDR3 length: 17 residues. The V end lost 1 base, the J end lost 0 bases, and 16 bases lay between the germline ends. CDR3 amino acids: CASSLGVSGQRSYEQYF. The CDR3 region has the DNA TGTGCCAGCAGCTTAGGCGTAAGCGGACAGCGCTCCTACGAGCAGTACTTC.

This clonotype appeared a few times. This chain connects TRBV5-1 to TRBJ1-2; 9 bases match TRBD1. The V gene's germline CDR1 is SGHRS and CDR2 YFSETQ. The V gene end was trimmed by 0 bases and the J gene end by 4 bases; junction bases not matched to a gene: 7. This CDR3 contains 16 residues. DNA for the CDR3: TGCGCCAGCAGCTTGGCGGGGACAGGGAGAGGCTATGGCTACACCTTC. Translated, it gives CASSLAGTGRGYGYTF.

The chain couples TRBV18 to TRBJ2-7; weak D call: TRBD1 (6 bases). V dropped 3 bases and J dropped 6 bases, with 12 bases sitting between them. The germline V gene encodes CDR1 KGHSH and CDR2 LQKENI. CDR3 size: 13 residues. Here the CDR3 reads CASSPWAGAEQYF. CDR3 nucleotides: TGTGCCAGCTCACCTTGGGCAGGGGCCGAGCAGTACTTC.

The J gene is TRBJ1-4, the V gene TRBV6-1; 7 bases are shared with TRBD1. This CDR3 spans 15 amino acids. The V gene end was trimmed by 4 bases and the J gene end by 7 bases; junction bases not matched to a gene: 9. The germline V gene has CDR1 MNHNS and CDR2 SASEGT. CDR3 protein: CASSGGGGVSEKLFF. CDR3 DNA sequence: TGTGCCAGCAGTGGGGGAGGGGGCGTGAGTGAAAAACTGTTTTTT.

DNA for the CDR3: TGTGCCAGCAGTGGCCTGGAGGGGAGAGTTTCACCCCTCCACTTT. It yields the protein CASSGLEGRVSPLHF. The rearrangement uses TRBV25-1 and TRBJ1-6; D is possibly TRBD1 (5 bases). Looked up from germline, CDR1 is MGHDK and CDR2 is SYGVNS. The CDR3 is 15 residues long. Trimming left V 4 bases short and J 9 bases short, with 16 bases between.

This clonotype was seen more than once but under ten times. This chain uses TRBV7-9 with TRBJ2-7; D is undetermined. Trimming took 5 bases from V and 2 from J, leaving 19 bases between them. This CDR3 is built from 16 residues. Per the germline V gene, CDR1 is SEHNR and CDR2 is FQNEAQ (reference sequence). CDR3 coding DNA: TGTGCCAGCAGCCTATTGGTGGGTACAGTGACCTACGAGCAGTACTTC. Translated, it gives CASSLLVGTVTYEQYF.

This clonotype has more than one count but fewer than ten. This chain links TRBV10-3 with TRBJ2-1; 8 bases are a match to TRBD1. The CDR3 has 16 residues. The V gene's germline CDR1 is ENHRY and CDR2 SYGVKD. J lost 2 bases, V lost 7 bases, and 10 bases had no gene match. DNA for the CDR3: TGTGCCATCAATAGGACAGGGATAATTACCTACAATGAGCAGTTCTTC. This gives the protein CAINRTGIITYNEQFF.

V is TRBV29-1 and J is TRBJ2-3; TRBD2 aligns across 7 bases. J was trimmed by 1 base and V by 3 bases; bases with no gene match: 4. CDR3 length: 14 residues. Germline V gene sequence: CDR1 SQVTM, CDR2 ANQGSEA. The CDR3 loop is CSVDAGVGTDTQYF. In DNA, the CDR3 is TGCAGCGTTGATGCGGGGGTCGGCACAGATACGCAGTATTTT.

This clonotype has just a few counts. The V gene is TRBV5-6, the J gene TRBJ2-1; 7 positions agree with TRBD2. With 0 bases clipped from V and 13 bases from J, the junction kept 7 bases outside the gene matches. CDR1 SGHDT and CDR2 YYEEEE come from the germline V gene. This CDR3 spans 13 amino acids. The CDR3 nucleotides are TGTGCCAGCAGCTTGGGTGGGAGGGCCGAACAGTTCTTC. This gives the protein CASSLGGRAEQFF.

The J gene is TRBJ1-2, the V gene TRBV20-1, with TRBD1 identical over 11 bases. The CDR3 loop spans 15 amino acids. Germline CDR1 DFQATT, CDR2 SNEGSKA (reference sequence). The trim removed 6 bases at V and 5 bases at J, leaving 11 bases unmatched. In DNA, the CDR3 is TGCAGTGCAACGCGGACAGGGGGCATAGAATATGGCTACACCTTC. Amino acids: CSATRTGGIEYGYTF.

The rearrangement joins TRBV12-5 to TRBJ1-2; no definite D call. Germline CDR1 is LGHNT and CDR2 is FRNRAP. V was shortened by 4 bases and J by 6 bases, with 9 bases between the two germline ends. CDR3 length equals 12 residues. The CDR3 sequence: CASGSVVHGYTF. The CDR3 coding sequence is TGTGCTAGTGGTTCGGTGGTTCATGGCTACACCTTC.

This clonotype was detected only a few times. The J gene is TRBJ1-6, the V gene TRBV7-2; weak D call: TRBD1 (5 bases). CDR3 size: 16 residues. V was pared by 4 bases and J by 9 bases, with 19 bases between. From germline, CDR1 is SGHTA and CDR2 FQGNSA. Here the CDR3 reads CASSSRRGPQGSPLHF. In nucleotides, the CDR3 is TGTGCCAGCAGCTCCCGGAGGGGACCGCAGGGTTCACCCCTCCACTTT.

V gene TRBV6-6 combines with J gene TRBJ2-7, with D possibly matching TRBD1 (6 bases). The CDR3 spans 14 residues. Germline CDR1 is MNHNY and CDR2 is SVGAGI (reference sequence). With 7 bases removed from V and 2 bases from J, the gap between germline ends came to 15 bases. CDR3 residues: CASIYGTSAYEQYF. The CDR3 region has the DNA TGTGCCAGCATCTACGGGACATCCGCCTACGAGCAGTACTTC.

This sequence joins TRBV5-1 and TRBJ2-4, with D perhaps being TRBD1 or TRBD2 (5 bases each). Trimming pared 4 bases from V and 3 bases from J, leaving 11 bases between. This CDR3 contains 14 residues. CDR1 is SGHRS and CDR2 is YFSETQ in the germline V gene. The CDR3 sequence is CASSRDPSKNIQYF. CDR3 DNA: TGCGCCAGCAGCAGGGACCCCAGCAAAAACATTCAGTACTTC.

This clonotype was observed a single time. Written as DNA, the CDR3 is TGTGCCAGCAGTAGGACGGTTTTCTCCTACGAGCAGTACTTC. This encodes CASSRTVFSYEQYF. The chain is built from TRBV6-1 and TRBJ2-5; D is ambiguous. The DNA end favors TRBJ2-7, so the J call may be wrong. The CDR3 contains 14 residues. Looked up from germline, CDR1 is MNHNS and CDR2 is SASEGT.

This clonotype was seen more than once but under ten times. The chain is built from TRBV5-1 and TRBJ2-3; D is ambiguous. Germline CDR1 reads SGHRS; CDR2 reads YFSETQ. V was shortened by 4 bases and J by 8 bases, with 23 bases between the two germline ends. This CDR3 is 16 amino acids long. As DNA, the CDR3 is TGCGCCAGCAGCATCAGGTTATTGTCAAGAAATAGTACGCAGTATTTT. Its protein product is CASSIRLLSRNSTQYF.

Comment on this clonotype: At one end the junction does not follow the germline gene, possibly because of a read error. The chain uses TRBV10-3 and TRBJ1-4; unclear D gene. The CDR3 totals 14 residues. The V gene's germline CDR1 is ENHRY and CDR2 SYGVKD. The CDR3 reads CATTPTAYNEELFF. DNA of the CDR3: TGTGCCACCACGCCGACGGCCTATAATGAAGAACTGTTTTTT.

The rearrangement joins TRBV7-2 to TRBJ2-5; D ambiguous. From germline, CDR1 is SGHTA and CDR2 FQGNSA. V was clipped by 3 bases and J by 2 bases, with 7 bases between them. This CDR3 region has 13 residues. The CDR3 coding sequence is TGTGCCAGCAGCTTGGAACGGCAAGAGACCCAGTACTTC. Translated, it gives CASSLERQETQYF.

This clonotype was picked up one time. V gene TRBV29-1 combines with J gene TRBJ2-1, with D possibly matching TRBD2 (5 bases). Looked up from germline, CDR1 is SQVTM and CDR2 is ANQGSEA. CDR3 length: 13 residues. Deletions cut 6 bases from V and 5 bases from J, with 14 bases between. The CDR3, as DNA: TGCAGCGTGGAGGCAACGATCAACAATGAGCAGTTCTTC. It translates to CSVEATINNEQFF.

J is TRBJ2-3 and V is TRBV2, with TRBD2 matching over 13 bases. CDR3 length equals 15 residues. Per germline, CDR1 SNHLY and CDR2 FYNNEI. Trimming cost V 1 base and J 6 bases; bases outside gene matches: 1. The CDR3, as DNA: TGTGCCAGCAGTGAAGGACTAGCGGGGGGCGATACGCAGTATTTT. As protein: CASSEGLAGGDTQYF.

The chain carries TRBV2 and TRBJ2-3; 10 bases map to TRBD2. Looked up from germline, CDR1 is SNHLY and CDR2 is FYNNEI. The length of the CDR3 is 15 residues. J gave up 6 bases and V 6 bases, and 9 bases lay outside the gene matches. CDR3 in DNA: TGTGCCAGCAGGCTAGCGGGAGCGGATGGGGATACGCAGTATTTT. This codes for CASRLAGADGDTQYF.

The chain is built from TRBV29-1 and TRBJ2-3; D uncertain. In germline, CDR1 is SQVTM, CDR2 ANQGSEA. V was clipped by 1 base and J by 3 bases, with 14 bases between them. This CDR3 comprises 15 residues. The CDR3 reads CSVEVGIHETDTQYF. The DNA for the CDR3 is TGCAGCGTTGAAGTTGGCATACATGAGACAGATACGCAGTATTTT.

The chain couples TRBV7-2 to TRBJ1-4, with D perhaps TRBD1 (5 bases). Trimming shortened V by 5 bases and J by 4 bases, and 14 bases separated the two germline ends. There are 15 residues in the CDR3. The germline CDR1 and CDR2 sequences are SGHTA and FQGNSA. The CDR3 here is CASSDPGRSNEKLFF. CDR3 DNA: TGTGCCAGCAGCGACCCGGGACGGAGTAATGAAAAACTGTTTTTT. The variable domain in full, completed from reference TRBV7-2 and TRBJ1-4, reads GAGVSQSPSNKVTEKGKDVELRCDPISGHTALYWYRQSLGQGLEFLIYFQGNSAPDKSGLPSDRFSAERTGGSVSTLTIQRTQQEDSAVYLCASSDPGRSNEKLFFGSGTQLSVL.

This clonotype was seen only a few times. The chain recombines TRBV6-1 with TRBJ2-4, with D possibly being TRBD2 (6 bases). This CDR3 is 19 amino acids long. Germline CDR1 MNHNS, CDR2 SASEGT. V dropped 5 bases and J dropped 7 bases, with 30 bases sitting between them. The CDR3 sequence: CASSTLGGSDPATWNIQYF. CDR3 in DNA: TGTGCCAGCAGTACCCTTGGGGGGTCGGACCCCGCTACGTGGAACATTCAGTACTTC.

J is TRBJ1-5 and V is TRBV12-3 or TRBV12-4, with unresolved D. The CDR3 runs 17 residues. V was cut by 8 bases and J by 2 bases, with 22 bases left in between. CDR3 DNA: TGTGCCAGCGGACCGCCTTTCTGGGTTCGGGGCAATCAGCCCCAGCATTTT. Its protein product is CASGPPFWVRGNQPQHF.

The rearrangement links TRBV20-1 to TRBJ2-7; 9 bases line up with TRBD2. The J call may be mistaken, given a closer DNA end match to TRBJ2-5. The CDR3 runs to 13 residues. Germline V gives CDR1 DFQATT, CDR2 SNEGSKA (reference sequence). The CDR3 DNA reads as TGCAGTGCTTTGACTAGCGGAGAGGAGACCCAGTACTTC. It translates to CSALTSGEETQYF.

This chain links TRBV5-5 with TRBJ2-1; 7 bases map to TRBD1. Germline loops: CDR1 SGHKS, CDR2 YYEKEE (reference sequence). The J segment lost 10 bases and the V segment lost 3 bases, leaving 7 bases of the junction unmatched. This CDR3 has 13 residues. DNA for the CDR3: TGTGCCAGCAGCTCCTTCGGACAGGACGAGCAGTTCTTC. This sequence encodes CASSSFGQDEQFF.

This chain joins TRBV4-2 and TRBJ2-3; TRBD2 aligns across 14 bases. V shed 0 bases, J shed 6 bases, and the junction held 14 bases outside the gene matches. In germline, CDR1 is LGHNA, CDR2 YNFKEQ. There are 20 residues in the CDR3. This chain's CDR3 is CASSQDSPTSGRAYIDTQYF. CDR3 DNA sequence: TGTGCCAGCAGCCAAGATTCCCCGACTAGCGGGAGGGCATACATCGATACGCAGTATTTT.

In its sample, this clonotype was seen once. The gene calls are TRBV6-1 and TRBJ1-6; no reliable D call. The CDR3 totals 15 residues. The germline CDR1 and CDR2 sequences are MNHNS and SASEGT. V dropped 2 bases and J dropped 8 bases, with 13 bases sitting between them. CDR3 bases: TGTGCCAGCAGTGAATTGGGTGACGGGGATTCACCCCTCCACTTT. Translating it yields CASSELGDGDSPLHF.

Here the CDR3 DNA reads TGTGCCATCAGTGGGGCTAGCGGTTACAATGAGCAGTTCTTC. This gives the protein CAISGASGYNEQFF. The chain joins TRBV10-3 to TRBJ2-1; TRBD2 aligns across 7 bases. V trimming: 4 bases; J trimming: 4 bases; junction bases outside the gene matches: 4. The germline V gene encodes CDR1 ENHRY and CDR2 SYGVKD. This CDR3 has 14 amino acids.

The chain uses TRBV4-1 and TRBJ2-1, with 11 bases fitting TRBD2. The CDR3 sequence is 15 residues long. CDR1 and CDR2 (germline): MGHRA, YSYEKL. J gave up 5 bases and V 1 base, and 1 base lay outside the gene matches. CDR3: CASSQGLAGHNEQFF. In DNA form, the CDR3 reads TGCGCCAGCAGCCAAGGACTAGCGGGGCACAATGAGCAGTTCTTC.